The 26 T cell receptor beta chains reported below all come from one sample, sequenced in a study of T cells in Graves' hyperthyroidism and ophthalmopathy. RNA transcripts served as the template for amplifying TCR beta CDR3 regions. First-round RT-PCR with HTBI primers amplified the TCR CDR3 region. TCRdb re-derived calls from the multiplex PCR reads in MiXCR, one entry per CDR3 protein. The sample records fewer than 350,000 distinct CDR3 sequences, roughly 19% being singletons. Sequenced material: blood. The receptors stem from a man over 45 with Graves' ophthalmopathy.

In the case of this clonotype: Just one base apart from a much larger clone, this may be a read error. The chain couples TRBV18 to TRBJ2-1; no clear D gene. Per the germline V gene, CDR1 is KGHSH and CDR2 is LQKENI. The CDR3 runs to 11 residues. The CDR3 reads CASSPFSEQLF. The CDR3 DNA sequence: TGTGCCAGCTCACCCTTCAGTGAGCAGCTCTTC.

This clonotype was detected many times. The chain is built from TRBV30 and TRBJ2-7, with D perhaps matching TRBD2 (5 bases). Germline V gives CDR1 GTSNPN, CDR2 SVGIG (reference sequence). This CDR3 comprises 14 residues. The V end was cut by 0 bases, the J end by 4 bases, with 13 bases between. For the CDR3, the DNA is TGTGCCTGGAGTGTACCCCAGCGGAAATACGAGCAGTACTTC. The encoded protein is CAWSVPQRKYEQYF.

In its sample, this clonotype was seen a few times. The V and J genes are TRBV6-1 and TRBJ2-5; D call uncertain. Germline CDR1 reads MNHNS; CDR2 reads SASEGT. Trimming took off 3 bases at V and 3 bases at J, with 8 bases between the two ends. The CDR3 runs to 13 residues. The CDR3 region is CASSDTPEETQYF. The CDR3, as DNA: TGTGCCAGCAGTGATACGCCCGAAGAGACCCAGTACTTC.

The chain carries TRBV5-1 and TRBJ2-2; 14 bases are shared with TRBD2. The germline V gene encodes CDR1 SGHRS and CDR2 YFSETQ. The CDR3 length is 19 residues. V was pared by 4 bases and J by 2 bases, with 10 bases of the junction left unmatched. The CDR3 region is CASSPPGTSGSFNTGELFF. CDR3 sequence (DNA): TGCGCCAGCAGCCCCCCCGGGACTAGCGGGAGTTTTAACACCGGGGAGCTGTTTTTT.

This sequence joins TRBV2 and TRBJ1-4; D is possibly TRBD1 (5 bases). The V and J ends lost 4 bases and 8 bases respectively, with 17 bases between them. The germline CDR1 and CDR2 sequences are SNHLY and FYNNEI. The CDR3 runs to 15 residues. CDR3 protein: CASSGERGVREKLFF. The CDR3, as DNA: TGTGCCAGCAGTGGGGAGCGGGGGGTCCGGGAAAAACTGTTTTTT.

This sequence joins TRBV6-5 and TRBJ2-2, with 8 bases identical to TRBD1. With V trimmed by 4 bases and J by 0 bases, 10 bases remained unmatched. Germline CDR1 MNHEY, CDR2 SVGAGI. This CDR3 is built from 18 residues. CDR3 amino acids: CASSSLSPTGANTGELFF. The CDR3 DNA reads as TGTGCCAGCAGTTCCCTTTCCCCGACAGGGGCGAACACCGGGGAGCTGTTTTTT.

In this sample, this clonotype turned up many times. V is TRBV18 and J is TRBJ1-1, with a tentative D call TRBD1 (6 bases). The CDR3 totals 14 residues. Per the germline V gene, CDR1 is KGHSH and CDR2 is LQKENI. Trimming left V 8 bases short and J 5 bases short, with 18 bases between. For the CDR3, the DNA is TGTGCCAGCACTACCAGCAGGGGTGGTACTGAAGCTTTCTTT. It yields the protein CASTTSRGGTEAFF. Looking up the rest from reference TRBV18 and TRBJ1-1 gives the full variable domain: NAGVMQNPRHLVRRRGQEARLRCSPMKGHSHVYWYRQLPEEGLKFMVYLQKENIIDESGMPKERFSAEFPKEGPSILRIQQVVRGDSAAYFCASTTSRGGTEAFFGQGTRLTVV.

Turning to this clonotype: This may be a read error, as it is one base from a much larger clone. The genes are TRBV20-1 and TRBJ2-5; the D is unclear. This CDR3 contains 11 residues. Per the germline V gene, CDR1 is DFQATT and CDR2 is SNEGSKA (reference sequence). For the CDR3, the DNA is TGCAATGCTAGTCACCAAGAGACCCAGTACTTC. Translating gives CNASHQETQYF.

This clonotype was seen a handful of times. V is TRBV5-1 and J is TRBJ2-5; D not certain. This CDR3 comprises 14 residues. Between the trimmed V and J ends, which lost 2 bases and 7 bases, there was a span of 15 bases. The germline V gene encodes CDR1 SGHRS and CDR2 YFSETQ. The CDR3 region is CASSFLSGEVTQYF. The CDR3 DNA reads as TGCGCCAGCAGCTTCCTATCCGGAGAGGTGACCCAGTACTTC.

The V and J genes are TRBV20-1 and TRBJ2-3; D may be TRBD2 (5 bases). From germline, CDR1 is DFQATT and CDR2 SNEGSKA (reference sequence). CDR3 length equals 15 residues. Trimming cost V 5 bases and J 0 bases, with 15 bases left between them. This CDR3 reads CSAPLASSSTDTQYF. CDR3 DNA: TGCAGTGCTCCTCTGGCTAGCTCTAGCACAGATACGCAGTATTTT.

The genes are TRBV6-5 and TRBJ2-3; 7 bases are a match to TRBD2. The CDR3 consists of 16 residues. Trimming at V came to 2 bases and at J to 2 bases, leaving 7 bases not matched to a gene. CDR1 and CDR2 from the germline V gene are MNHEY and SVGAGI. In nucleotides, the CDR3 is TGTGCCAGCAGTTACGTAGTGGGACTATCCACAGATACGCAGTATTTT. Encoded protein: CASSYVVGLSTDTQYF.

This clonotype has only a few counts. The rearrangement links TRBV6-1 to TRBJ1-5; 7 bases align to TRBD1. Germline lookup yields CDR1 MNHNS and CDR2 SASEGT. Trimming at V came to 4 bases and at J to 7 bases, leaving 4 bases not matched to a gene. The CDR3 extends over 13 amino acids. Here the CDR3 reads CASSAGQVQPQHF. CDR3 sequence (DNA): TGTGCCAGCAGTGCCGGACAGGTCCAGCCCCAGCATTTT.

This clonotype came up many times. This chain connects TRBV7-9 to TRBJ2-1; 9 bases are shared with TRBD2. Germline V gene sequence: CDR1 SEHNR, CDR2 FQNEAQ (reference sequence). This CDR3 spans 16 amino acids. The V and J ends lost 5 bases and 1 base, in that order; junction bases with no gene match: 6. CDR3 in amino acids: CASSLQTSGSYNEQFF. The CDR3 coding sequence is TGTGCCAGCAGCCTGCAGACTAGCGGTTCCTACAATGAGCAGTTCTTC.

Note on this clonotype: A read error may explain this, as a much larger clone is one base away. The chain links TRBV2 to TRBJ2-5; D is perhaps TRBD2 (5 bases). V was trimmed by 8 bases and J by 4 bases, leaving 14 bases between them. Germline CDR1 and CDR2: SNHLY and FYNNEI. This CDR3 region has 13 residues. CDR3 residues: CASGPDLTETQYF. CDR3 bases: TGTGCCAGCGGTCCGGACTTGACAGAGACCCAGTACTTC. The full variable domain, in which reference TRBV2 and TRBJ2-5 provide the parts outside the CDR3, is EPEVTQTPSHQVTQMGQEVILRCVPISNHLYFYWYRQILGQKVEFLVSFYNNEISEKSEIFDDQFSVERPDGSNFTLKIRSTKLEDSAMYFCASGPDLTETQYFGPGTRLLVL.

V gene TRBV30 combines with J gene TRBJ1-2; TRBD1 might be the D (6 bases). Trimming stripped 2 bases from V and 5 bases from J, with 15 bases between. Germline CDR1 reads GTSNPN; CDR2 reads SVGIG (reference sequence). The CDR3 has 14 amino acids. In DNA form, the CDR3 reads TGTGCCTGGAGTTTATCAGGGGCTTCATATGGCTACACCTTC. Residues: CAWSLSGASYGYTF.

This clonotype came up many times. The V gene is TRBV5-1, the J gene TRBJ2-7, with 7 bases lining up with TRBD1. The germline gives CDR1 SGHRS, CDR2 YFSETQ. With 5 bases clipped from V and 7 bases from J, the junction kept 9 bases outside the gene matches. The CDR3 has 13 amino acids. Here the CDR3 DNA reads TGCGCCAGCAGTCCGCGGACAGGTGAAGAGCAGTACTTC. Its protein product is CASSPRTGEEQYF.

The table lists this clonotype with many counts. The genes are TRBV20-1 and TRBJ2-1; 8 bases map to TRBD2. V was pared by 3 bases and J by 12 bases, with 28 bases of the junction left unmatched. Germline CDR1 reads DFQATT; CDR2 reads SNEGSKA (reference sequence). This CDR3 spans 19 amino acids. DNA of the CDR3: TGCAGTGCTAGGACGGAGACAGCCACCTCGGGACTAGAGCGAGTTGGGCAGTTCTTC. Amino acid sequence: CSARTETATSGLERVGQFF.

This clonotype was recorded a few times. J is TRBJ2-2 and V is TRBV6-5; 10 bases align to TRBD2. J lost 4 bases, V lost 4 bases, and 6 bases had no gene match. The CDR3 contains 16 residues. CDR1 MNHEY and CDR2 SVGAGI come from the germline V gene. Here the CDR3 reads CASSSTRTSGTGELFF. The CDR3 DNA reads as TGTGCCAGCAGTTCGACCAGGACTAGCGGCACCGGGGAGCTGTTTTTT.

The rearrangement joins TRBV28 to TRBJ2-7; maybe TRBD1 (5 bases). The V gene's germline CDR1 is MDHEN and CDR2 SYDVKM. Deletions cut 7 bases from V and 3 bases from J, with 16 bases between. The length of the CDR3 is 14 residues. The CDR3 coding sequence is TGTGCCAGCACCCCGCGGTCAGGGAACTACGAGCAGTACTTC. Residues: CASTPRSGNYEQYF. Complete variable domain (other parts from reference TRBV28 and TRBJ2-7): DVKVTQSSRYLVKRTGEKVFLECVQDMDHENMFWYRQDPGLGLRLIYFSYDVKMKEKGDIPEGYSVSREKKERFSLILESASTNQTSMYLCASTPRSGNYEQYFGPGTRLTVT.

This clonotype was recorded at least ten times. This chain connects TRBV2 to TRBJ1-1, with D possibly matching TRBD1 (5 bases). The CDR3 is 15 residues long. The V gene's germline CDR1 is SNHLY and CDR2 FYNNEI. The V and J ends lost 1 base and 1 base respectively, with 10 bases between them. CDR3 sequence reads: CASSEEGAENTEAFF. DNA for the CDR3: TGTGCCAGCAGTGAAGAAGGGGCTGAGAACACTGAAGCTTTCTTT.

This clonotype was picked up a small number of times. The chain combines TRBV7-2 with TRBJ1-4; no reliable D call. The germline V gene has CDR1 SGHTA and CDR2 FQGNSA. Deletions cut 1 base from V and 1 base from J, with 7 bases between. The length of the CDR3 is 15 residues. CDR3 loop: CASSLGRITNEKLFF. DNA of the CDR3: TGTGCCAGCAGCTTAGGCAGGATAACTAATGAAAAACTGTTTTTT.

There are a few counts of this clonotype. This rearrangement joins TRBV30 to TRBJ1-2, with TRBD1 as a possible D gene (5 bases). Germline V CDR1 and CDR2: GTSNPN, SVGIG (reference sequence). The CDR3 covers 14 residues. The ends were cut back, 2 bases at V and 4 bases at J, with 14 bases in the middle. CDR3 sequence (DNA): TGTGCCTGGAGTTTACAGGAGGGTTCCTATGGCTACACCTTC. It is translated as CAWSLQEGSYGYTF.

The gene calls are TRBV4-1 and TRBJ1-1, with D possibly being TRBD1 (5 bases). CDR1 and CDR2 from the germline V gene are MGHRA and YSYEKL. Trimming pared 10 bases from V and 4 bases from J, leaving 22 bases between. The CDR3 has 15 residues. The DNA for the CDR3 is TGCGCCACTCAACCCCAGGGTGTGAGGGGCACTGAAGCTTTCTTT. This codes for CATQPQGVRGTEAFF.

This chain links TRBV4-1 with TRBJ2-7; no reliable D call. Looked up from germline, CDR1 is MGHRA and CDR2 is YSYEKL. The V end lost 0 bases, the J end lost 10 bases, and 28 bases lay between the germline ends. CDR3 length equals 18 residues. Here the CDR3 reads CASSQEGNNRRVHRTQYF. DNA for the CDR3: TGCGCCAGCAGCCAAGAGGGAAATAATCGTAGGGTCCATCGTACCCAGTACTTC.

V and J are TRBV11-2 and TRBJ2-3, with 13 bases lining up with TRBD2. CDR1 and CDR2 (germline): SGHAT, FQNNGV. With V trimmed by 6 bases and J by 0 bases, 9 bases remained unmatched. This CDR3 contains 18 residues. The CDR3 reads CASRQNPGLAGSTDTQYF. In DNA, the CDR3 is TGTGCCAGCAGACAGAACCCGGGACTAGCGGGGAGCACAGATACGCAGTATTTT.

The V call is TRBV11-1, the J call TRBJ1-1; tentatively, D is TRBD1 (5 bases). Germline loops: CDR1 SGHAT, CDR2 FQDESV (reference sequence). Trimming pared 5 bases from V and 0 bases from J, leaving 19 bases between. There are 17 residues in the CDR3. The CDR3 region is CASSPDGTAELNTEAFF. The DNA for the CDR3 is TGTGCCAGCAGCCCCGACGGGACGGCGGAACTGAACACTGAAGCTTTCTTT.